Here is one T cell receptor (beta chain) with its context. No cognate antigen has been identified for it. Base-call qualities are not available, and no considerably larger clone is one nucleotide away. The data were taken from a study of beta chain features in type 1 diabetes listed by TCRdb under 2018. At the level of the whole study: No differences in mean age, gender distribution, total cell number or subset yield were found between patients and healthy donors. In the study, recently diagnosed type 1 diabetes patients and matched healthy donors were compared on the TCRB repertoires of their sorted circulating CD4+ T cell subsets. Whereas all 28 donors provided naive and central memory subsets, regulatory and stem cell-like memory subsets were isolated from just 8 patients and about 8 healthy donors. Across all samples, approximately 98,000,000 sorted cells were examined, and cell number per subset correlated strongly with RNA yield. What the authors observed across the whole study: Because the HLA sub-analyses included only small numbers of individuals, any influence of HLA type on TCRB rearrangement was left unresolved. At VDJ recombination sites, patients with type 1 diabetes made fewer insertions and deleted more nucleotides, a pattern implying thymic rearrangement abnormalities. PCR might favor shorter templates, but patient and control samples were amplified and corrected together, so any skew would affect both groups equally. The naive, central memory and regulatory TCRB repertoires appeared to resemble one another more closely among patients than among healthy donors. In all four CD4+ subsets, TCRB CDR3 length was moderately but significantly shorter in type 1 diabetes patients. Because cDNA rather than genomic DNA was sequenced, highly expressing activated cells could have been over-represented, although no difference in activation and CD3 levels was found between groups.

The entire isolated RNA was reverse transcribed using the High Capacity cDNA Reverse Transcription Kit, and thus expressed TCRB transcripts were sequenced. Deep immunoSEQ sequencing was applied to naive, central memory and regulatory T cell samples, giving an average of approximately 3.8 million total reads per sample. After sorted cells were lysed in RLT buffer, RNA was extracted with DNase-treated RNeasy Micro or Mini kits, with the choice depending on cell number. To prevent cross-contamination, every cell subset was processed on its own, while patient and healthy donor samples were processed together. Using the immunoSEQ multiplex PCR, TCRB sequences were amplified from cDNA into 87-bp fragments spanning the CDR3 region. Amplicons were sequenced on the Illumina HiSeq platform. In the source study's methods: Synthetic template baselines were used to correct PCR bias computationally, reads within Hamming distance 2 were collapsed together, and singletons that could not be merged were discarded. Reads were aligned against IMGT so that V, D and J genes, CDR3 length and insertions or deletions at six rearrangement sites could be assigned. Clonotype counts were normalized to sorted cell number within each subset before computing true diversity and Gini coefficients with the tcR R package. The overlap coefficient, calculated on TCRB nucleotide sequences, was used to measure repertoire sharing. Out-of-frame TCRB sequences from naive cells were analyzed to stand in for the pre-selection repertoire. In TCRdb, the immuneACCESS table is reduced to in-frame sequences with V and J assigned. These tables do not hold every clone; where another copy was compared, an unresolved V gene accounts for under half, and the others remain unexplained. The V and J calls and clone size are taken from that table; D and trimming were inferred from the DNA. Recorded for this sample are 200,000 to 300,000 clones; about a tenth of them occurred a single time. The ten largest clones represent approximately 0.015% of the sample.

CDR1 and CDR2 were assigned from the germline V gene (reference sequence) as MNHNY and SVGAGI. The trim is 4 bases for V and 9 bases for J, with a gap of 13 bases between the germline ends. From cysteine to phenylalanine, the CDR3 is 13 amino acids long. The DNA shown is the 39-base CDR3, in frame from base 1. Each donor gave one peripheral blood draw, approximately 110 mL on average, collected into heparinised tubes. A BD FACSAria II was used to sort naive, central memory, regulatory and stem cell-like memory CD4+ T cells with a panel that included CD45RO, CCR7, CD25, CD127, CD95 and CD27. A purity above 98% was achieved for all sorted populations. PBMCs were separated immediately by Lymphoprep density gradient centrifugation and were stained directly, without being cultured. To minimize batch effects, samples were stained and sorted in pairs, one healthy donor with one patient per experiment.

This TCR came from a man aged 25 to 45 with type 1 diabetes. The rearranged segments are TRBV6-6 and TRBJ2-1; possibly the D gene is TRBD1, per 6 matching bases. What was sequenced was naive CD4+ T cells from blood. The cell subset or site label, as the study defines it: true naive CD4+ T cells. This receptor has the CDR3 CASSSTGLGEQFF. At the DNA level, the sequence is TGTGCCAGCAGTTCAACAGGGCTTGGTGAGCAGTTCTTC.